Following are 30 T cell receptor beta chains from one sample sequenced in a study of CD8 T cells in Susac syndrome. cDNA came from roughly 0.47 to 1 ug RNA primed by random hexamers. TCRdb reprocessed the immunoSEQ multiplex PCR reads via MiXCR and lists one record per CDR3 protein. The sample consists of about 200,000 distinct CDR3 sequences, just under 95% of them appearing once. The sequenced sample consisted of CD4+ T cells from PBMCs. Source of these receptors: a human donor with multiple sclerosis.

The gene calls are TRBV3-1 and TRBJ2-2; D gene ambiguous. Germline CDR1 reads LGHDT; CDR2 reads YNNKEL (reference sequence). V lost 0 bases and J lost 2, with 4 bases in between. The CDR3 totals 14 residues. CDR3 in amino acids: CASSQELNTGELFF. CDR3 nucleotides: TGTGCCAGCAGCCAAGAGTTAAACACCGGGGAGCTGTTTTTT.

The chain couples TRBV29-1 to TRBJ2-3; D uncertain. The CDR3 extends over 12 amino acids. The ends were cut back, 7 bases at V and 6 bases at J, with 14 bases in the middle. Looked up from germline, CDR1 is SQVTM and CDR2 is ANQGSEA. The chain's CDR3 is CSALSPADTQYF. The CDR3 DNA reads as TGCAGCGCTTTGTCCCCCGCGGATACGCAGTATTTT.

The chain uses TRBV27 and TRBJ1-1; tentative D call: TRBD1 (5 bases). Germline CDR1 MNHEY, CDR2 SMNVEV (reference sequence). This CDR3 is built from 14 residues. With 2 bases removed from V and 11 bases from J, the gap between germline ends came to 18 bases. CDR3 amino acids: CASSLIQTESPAFF. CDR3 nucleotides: TGTGCCAGCAGTTTAATACAGACAGAATCCCCGGCTTTCTTT.

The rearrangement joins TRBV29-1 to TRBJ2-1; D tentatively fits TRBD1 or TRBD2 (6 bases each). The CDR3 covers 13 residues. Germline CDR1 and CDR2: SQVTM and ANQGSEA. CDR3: CSIRTGAANEQFF. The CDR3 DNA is TGCAGTATTAGGACGGGGGCAGCCAATGAGCAGTTCTTC.

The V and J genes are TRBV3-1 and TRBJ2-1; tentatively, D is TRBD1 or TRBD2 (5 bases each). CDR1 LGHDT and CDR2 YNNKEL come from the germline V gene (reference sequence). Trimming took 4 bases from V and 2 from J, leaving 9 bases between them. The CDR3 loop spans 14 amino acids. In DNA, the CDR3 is TGTGCCAGCAGCCCGAGGGGCACCTACAATGAGCAGTTCTTC. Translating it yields CASSPRGTYNEQFF.

The CDR3 reads CSVPTEPGRDNEQFF. The CDR3, as DNA: TGCAGCGTTCCAACAGAACCGGGACGGGACAATGAGCAGTTCTTC. V is TRBV29-1 and J is TRBJ2-1, with D possibly called TRBD1 or TRBD2 (5 bases each). Germline V lookup: CDR1 SQVTM, CDR2 ANQGSEA. This CDR3 is 15 amino acids long. Trimming cost V 5 bases and J 5 bases, with 19 bases left between them.

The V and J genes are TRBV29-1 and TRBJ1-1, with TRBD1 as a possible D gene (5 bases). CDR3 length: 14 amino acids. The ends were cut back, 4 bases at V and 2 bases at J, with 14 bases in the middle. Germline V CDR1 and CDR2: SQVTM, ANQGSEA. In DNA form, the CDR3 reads TGCAGCGTTGGCGAAGGGGCCCCAAACACTGAAGCTTTCTTT. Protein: CSVGEGAPNTEAFF.

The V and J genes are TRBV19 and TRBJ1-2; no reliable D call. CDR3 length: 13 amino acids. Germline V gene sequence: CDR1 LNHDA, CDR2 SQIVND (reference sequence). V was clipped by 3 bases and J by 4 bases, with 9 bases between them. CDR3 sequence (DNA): TGTGCCAGTAGTATCGGGGATCGCTATGGCTACACCTTC. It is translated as CASSIGDRYGYTF.

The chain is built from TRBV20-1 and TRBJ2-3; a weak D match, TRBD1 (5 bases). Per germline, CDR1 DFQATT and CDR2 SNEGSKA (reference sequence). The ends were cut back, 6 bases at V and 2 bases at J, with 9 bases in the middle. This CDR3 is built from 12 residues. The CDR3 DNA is TGCAGTGCCCCGGACAACACAGATACGCAGTATTTT. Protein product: CSAPDNTDTQYF.

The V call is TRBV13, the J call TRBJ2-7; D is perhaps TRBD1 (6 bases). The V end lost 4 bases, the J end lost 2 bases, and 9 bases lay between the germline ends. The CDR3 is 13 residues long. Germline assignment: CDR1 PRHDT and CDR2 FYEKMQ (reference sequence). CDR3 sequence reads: CASSWPGAYEQYF. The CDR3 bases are TGTGCCAGCAGCTGGCCAGGGGCCTACGAGCAGTACTTC.

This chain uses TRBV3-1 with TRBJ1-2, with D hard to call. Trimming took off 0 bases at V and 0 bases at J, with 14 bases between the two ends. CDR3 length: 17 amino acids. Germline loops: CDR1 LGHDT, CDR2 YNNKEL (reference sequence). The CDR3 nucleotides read TGTGCCAGCAGCCAAGATCGCGGGCAGCCAGCTAACTATGGCTACACCTTC. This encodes CASSQDRGQPANYGYTF. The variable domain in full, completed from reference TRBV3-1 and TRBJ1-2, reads DTAVSQTPKYLVTQMGNDKSIKCEQNLGHDTMYWYKQDSKKFLKIMFSYNNKELIINETVPNRFSPKSPDKAHLNLHINSLELGDSAVYFCASSQDRGQPANYGYTFGSGTRLTVV.

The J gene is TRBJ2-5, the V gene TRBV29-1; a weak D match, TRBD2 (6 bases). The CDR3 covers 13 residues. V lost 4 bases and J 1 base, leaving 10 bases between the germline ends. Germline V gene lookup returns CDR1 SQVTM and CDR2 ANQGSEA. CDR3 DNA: TGCAGCGTTGGGGGGGAGACCCAAGAGACCCAGTACTTC. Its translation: CSVGGETQETQYF.

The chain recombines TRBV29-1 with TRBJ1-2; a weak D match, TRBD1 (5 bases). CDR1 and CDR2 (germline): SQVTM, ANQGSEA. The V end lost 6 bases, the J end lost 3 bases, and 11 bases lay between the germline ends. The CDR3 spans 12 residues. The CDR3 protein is CSVQDTDYGYTF. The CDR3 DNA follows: TGCAGCGTGCAGGACACCGACTATGGCTACACCTTC.

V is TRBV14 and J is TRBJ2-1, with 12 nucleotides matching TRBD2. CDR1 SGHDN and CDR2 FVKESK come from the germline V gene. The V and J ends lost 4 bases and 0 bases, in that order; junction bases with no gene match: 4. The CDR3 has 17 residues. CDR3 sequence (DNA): TGTGCCAGCAGCCGACTAGCGGGGGAGAGCTCCTACAATGAGCAGTTCTTC. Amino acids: CASSRLAGESSYNEQFF.

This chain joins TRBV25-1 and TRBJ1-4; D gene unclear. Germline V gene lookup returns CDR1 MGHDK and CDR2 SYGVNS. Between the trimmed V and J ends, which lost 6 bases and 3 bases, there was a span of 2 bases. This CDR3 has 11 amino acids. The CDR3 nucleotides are TGTGCCAGCAGGTCTAATGAAAAACTGTTTTTT. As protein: CASRSNEKLFF.

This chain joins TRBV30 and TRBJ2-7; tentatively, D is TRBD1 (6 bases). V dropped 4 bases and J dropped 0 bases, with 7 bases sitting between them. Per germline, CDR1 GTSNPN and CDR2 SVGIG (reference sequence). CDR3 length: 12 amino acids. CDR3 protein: CAWTQGSYEQYF. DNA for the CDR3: TGTGCCTGGACACAGGGCTCCTACGAGCAGTACTTC.

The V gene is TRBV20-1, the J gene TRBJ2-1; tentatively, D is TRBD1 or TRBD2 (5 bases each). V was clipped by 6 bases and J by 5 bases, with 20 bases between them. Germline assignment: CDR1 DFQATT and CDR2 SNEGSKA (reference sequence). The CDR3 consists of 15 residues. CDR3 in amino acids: CSATEIGGPNNEQFF. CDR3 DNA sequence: TGCAGTGCCACAGAGATTGGGGGACCAAACAATGAGCAGTTCTTC.

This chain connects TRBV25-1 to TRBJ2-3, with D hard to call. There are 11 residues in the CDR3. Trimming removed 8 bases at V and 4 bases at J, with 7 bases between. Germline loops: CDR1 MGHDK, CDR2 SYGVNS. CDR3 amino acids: CASRTADTQYF. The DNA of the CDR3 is TGTGCCAGCCGAACAGCAGATACGCAGTATTTT.

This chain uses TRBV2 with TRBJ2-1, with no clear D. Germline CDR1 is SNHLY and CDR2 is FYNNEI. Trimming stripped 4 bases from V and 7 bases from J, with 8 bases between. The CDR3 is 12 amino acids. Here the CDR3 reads CASSGDMNEQFF. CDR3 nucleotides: TGTGCCAGCAGTGGCGATATGAATGAGCAGTTCTTC.

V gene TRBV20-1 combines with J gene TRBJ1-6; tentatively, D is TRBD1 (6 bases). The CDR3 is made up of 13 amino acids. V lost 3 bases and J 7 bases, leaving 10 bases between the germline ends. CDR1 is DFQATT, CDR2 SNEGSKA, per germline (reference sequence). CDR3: CSASTQGNSPLHF. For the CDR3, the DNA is TGCAGTGCTAGCACGCAGGGGAATTCACCCCTCCACTTT.

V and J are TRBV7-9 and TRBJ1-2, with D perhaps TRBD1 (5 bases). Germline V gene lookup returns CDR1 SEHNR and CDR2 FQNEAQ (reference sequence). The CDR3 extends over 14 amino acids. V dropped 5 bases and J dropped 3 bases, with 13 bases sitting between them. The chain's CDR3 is CASSPREGDYGYTF. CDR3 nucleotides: TGTGCCAGCAGCCCACGGGAAGGGGACTATGGCTACACCTTC.

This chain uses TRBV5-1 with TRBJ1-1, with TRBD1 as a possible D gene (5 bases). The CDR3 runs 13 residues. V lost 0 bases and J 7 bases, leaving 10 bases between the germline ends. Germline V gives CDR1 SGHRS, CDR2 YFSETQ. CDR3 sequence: CASSLAAGDEAFF. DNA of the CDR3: TGCGCCAGCAGCTTGGCGGCGGGGGATGAAGCTTTCTTT.

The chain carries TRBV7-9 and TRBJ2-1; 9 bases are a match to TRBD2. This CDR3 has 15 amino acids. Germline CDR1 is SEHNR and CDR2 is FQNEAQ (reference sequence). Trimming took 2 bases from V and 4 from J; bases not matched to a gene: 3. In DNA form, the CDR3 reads TGTGCCAGCAGCTTACTAGCGGGGCATTACAATGAGCAGTTCTTC. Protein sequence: CASSLLAGHYNEQFF.

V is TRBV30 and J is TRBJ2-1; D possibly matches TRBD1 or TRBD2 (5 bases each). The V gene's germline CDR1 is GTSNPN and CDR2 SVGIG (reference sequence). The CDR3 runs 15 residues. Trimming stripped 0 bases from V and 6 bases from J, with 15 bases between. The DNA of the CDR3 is TGTGCCTGGAGTGTAGGGGACCTCACCGGCAATGAGCAGTTCTTC. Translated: CAWSVGDLTGNEQFF.

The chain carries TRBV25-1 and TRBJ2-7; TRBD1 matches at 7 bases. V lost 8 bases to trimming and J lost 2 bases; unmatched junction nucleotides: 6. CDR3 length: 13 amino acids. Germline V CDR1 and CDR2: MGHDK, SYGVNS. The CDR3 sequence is CASGRQGAYEQYF. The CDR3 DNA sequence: TGTGCCAGCGGACGACAGGGCGCCTACGAGCAGTACTTC.

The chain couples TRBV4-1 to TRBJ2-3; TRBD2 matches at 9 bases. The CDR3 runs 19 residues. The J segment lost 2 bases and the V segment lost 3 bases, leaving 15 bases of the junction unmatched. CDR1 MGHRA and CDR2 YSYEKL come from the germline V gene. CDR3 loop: CASSQGLIRGGAHTDTQYF. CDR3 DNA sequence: TGCGCCAGCAGCCAGGGATTAATTCGCGGGGGGGCACACACAGATACGCAGTATTTT.

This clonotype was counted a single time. CDR3 in amino acids: CASSFTPAGANYEQYF. CDR3 DNA: TGTGCCAGCAGTTTTACCCCTGCGGGGGCGAACTACGAGCAGTACTTC. V usage is TRBV12-3 or TRBV12-4 and J usage is TRBJ2-7, with D possibly matching TRBD2 (7 bases). The length of the CDR3 is 16 residues. Trimming shortened V by 3 bases and J by 3 bases, and 18 bases separated the two germline ends.

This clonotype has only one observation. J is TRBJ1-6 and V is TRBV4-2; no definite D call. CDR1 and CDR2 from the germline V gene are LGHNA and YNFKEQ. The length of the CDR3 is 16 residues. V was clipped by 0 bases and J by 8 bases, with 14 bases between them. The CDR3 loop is CASSQEGPGSDSPLHF. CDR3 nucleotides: TGTGCCAGCAGCCAAGAAGGACCGGGGAGCGATTCACCCCTCCACTTT.

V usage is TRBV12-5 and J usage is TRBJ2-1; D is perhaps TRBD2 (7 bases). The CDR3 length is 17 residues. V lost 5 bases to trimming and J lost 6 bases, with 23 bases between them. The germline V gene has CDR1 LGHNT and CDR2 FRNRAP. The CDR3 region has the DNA TGTGCTAGTGGTATACCAACAGGGCGGGAGTCCGGCAATGAGCAGTTCTTC. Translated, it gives CASGIPTGRESGNEQFF.

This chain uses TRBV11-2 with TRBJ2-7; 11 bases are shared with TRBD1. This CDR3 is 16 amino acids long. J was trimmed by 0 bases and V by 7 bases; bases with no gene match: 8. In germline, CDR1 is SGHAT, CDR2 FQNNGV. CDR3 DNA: TGTGCCAGCACCGCCGGGACAGGGGGTTTCTCCTACGAGCAGTACTTC. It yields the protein CASTAGTGGFSYEQYF.